Described below is a single T cell receptor beta chain sequence and its context. As yet, its antigen is unknown. Patients sequenced had flow cytometry evidence of CD8+CD57+ cell expansion. Patients, without exception, had severe acquired aplastic anemia. Patients had not yet gotten any therapy when their blood was taken for sampling. The data originate from a study of CD8+CD57+ T cells in acquired aplastic anemia. Study-wide background: The sorted CD4+ and CD8+ cells yielded an average about 3.3 ug of DNA. The study's findings and limits: Shared by patients and controls, around 27 CD8+ CDR3s were abundant in patients.

The CDR3 covers 13 residues. CDR1 is DFQATT, CDR2 SNEGSKA, per germline (reference sequence). V gave up 6 bases and J gave up 6 bases; unmatched junction bases: 4. Template material for TCR beta VDJ and CDR3 profiling consisted of genomic DNA. Via MiXCR, TCRdb re-called the reads, giving one row per CDR3 protein. Here the sample spans 150,000 to 200,000 distinct CDR3 sequences, around 63% being singletons. Sequencing was performed on sorted CD4+, CD8+, or CD8+CD57+ T cells (not recorded which) from PBMCs. The V and J genes are TRBV20-1 and TRBJ1-6; TRBD1 matches 8 bases. The clonotype originates from a human donor with aplastic anemia. CDR3 DNA: TGCAGTGCCCCGGACAGGGTTAATTCACCCCTCCACTTT. Protein product: CSAPDRVNSPLHF.